What follows are 3 T cell receptor beta chains derived from one specimen sequenced in a study of blood T cell repertoires in COVID-19. Sequencing used immunoSEQ multiplex PCR; TCRdb keeps in-frame clones, though not all of them. The sample holds about 140,000 clones, around 84% seen once. Sequences were obtained from peripheral blood. All receptors derive from a human donor in a cohort sampled during active COVID-19.

The J gene is TRBJ1-4, the V gene TRBV28, with TRBD1 as a possible D gene (6 bases). CDR1 MDHEN and CDR2 SYDVKM come from the germline V gene. CDR3 size: 14 residues. V lost 6 bases and J 8 bases, leaving 16 bases between the germline ends. The CDR3 spells CASSRQAVGEKLFF. CDR3 nucleotide sequence: TGTGCCAGCAGCCGACAGGCCGTCGGGGAAAAACTGTTTTTT.

This chain joins TRBV9 and TRBJ1-4; 12 nucleotides match TRBD1. The ends lost 0 bases at V and 10 bases at J; junction bases unmatched: 4. This CDR3 comprises 15 residues. Per germline, CDR1 SGDLS and CDR2 YYNGEE. The CDR3 here is CASSVGGQGAGKLFF. The DNA for the CDR3 is TGTGCCAGCAGCGTAGGGGGACAGGGGGCAGGAAAACTGTTTTTT.

This clone was detected many times. The chain combines TRBV6-5 with TRBJ1-2; perhaps TRBD1 as D (5 bases). CDR1 and CDR2 from the germline V gene are MNHEY and SVGAGI. Between the trimmed V and J ends, which lost 7 bases and 4 bases, there was a span of 16 bases. There are 14 residues in the CDR3. For the CDR3, the DNA is TGTGCCAGCACCAACCCCGGGGGAACCTATGGCTACACCTTC. Protein: CASTNPGGTYGYTF.